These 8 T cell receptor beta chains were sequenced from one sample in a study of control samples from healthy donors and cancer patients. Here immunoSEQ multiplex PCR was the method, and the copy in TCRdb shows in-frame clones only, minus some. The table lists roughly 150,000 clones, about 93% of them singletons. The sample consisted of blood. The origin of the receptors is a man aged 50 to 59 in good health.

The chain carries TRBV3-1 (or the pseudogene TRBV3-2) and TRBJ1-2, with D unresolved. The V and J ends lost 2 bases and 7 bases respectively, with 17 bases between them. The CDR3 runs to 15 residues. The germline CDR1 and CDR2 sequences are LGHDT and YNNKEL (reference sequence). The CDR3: CASSQLKRGDSGYTF. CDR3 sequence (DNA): TGTGCCAGCAGCCAATTGAAGAGAGGTGACTCTGGCTACACCTTC.

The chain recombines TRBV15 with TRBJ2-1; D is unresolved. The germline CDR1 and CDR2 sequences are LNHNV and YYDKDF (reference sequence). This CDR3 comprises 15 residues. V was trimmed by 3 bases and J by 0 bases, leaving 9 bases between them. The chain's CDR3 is CATSRGQSSYNEQFF. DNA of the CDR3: TGTGCCACCAGCAGGGGTCAGAGCTCCTACAATGAGCAGTTCTTC. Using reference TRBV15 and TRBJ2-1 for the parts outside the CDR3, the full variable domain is DAMVIQNPRYQVTQFGKPVTLSCSQTLNHNVMYWYQQKSSQAPKLLFHYYDKDFNNEADTPDNFQSRRPNTSFCFLDIRSPGLGDTAMYLCATSRGQSSYNEQFFGPGTRLTVL.

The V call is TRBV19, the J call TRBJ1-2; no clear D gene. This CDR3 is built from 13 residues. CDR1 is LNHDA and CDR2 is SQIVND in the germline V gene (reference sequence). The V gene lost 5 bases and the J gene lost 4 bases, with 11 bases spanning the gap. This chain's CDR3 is CASSFDLGYGYTF. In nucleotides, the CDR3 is TGTGCCAGTAGTTTTGATTTGGGCTATGGCTACACCTTC.

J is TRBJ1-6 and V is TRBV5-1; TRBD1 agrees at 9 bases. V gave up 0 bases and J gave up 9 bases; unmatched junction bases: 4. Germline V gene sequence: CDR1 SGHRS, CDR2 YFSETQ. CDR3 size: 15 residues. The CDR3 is CASSLEQGALSPLHF. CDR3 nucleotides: TGCGCCAGCAGCTTGGAACAGGGGGCGCTTTCACCCCTCCACTTT.

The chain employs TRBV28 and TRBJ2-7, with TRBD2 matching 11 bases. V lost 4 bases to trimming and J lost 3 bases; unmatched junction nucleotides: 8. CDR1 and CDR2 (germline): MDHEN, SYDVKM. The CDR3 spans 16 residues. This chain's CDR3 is CASSSPGTSGIYEQYF. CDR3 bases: TGTGCCAGCAGTTCACCCGGGACTAGCGGAATCTACGAGCAGTACTTC.

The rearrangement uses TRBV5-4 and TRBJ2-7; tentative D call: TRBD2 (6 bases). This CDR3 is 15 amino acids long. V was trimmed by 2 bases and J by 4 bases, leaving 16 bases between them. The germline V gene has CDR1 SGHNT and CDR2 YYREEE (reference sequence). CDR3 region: CASSFYGGSGYEQYF. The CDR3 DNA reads TGTGCCAGCAGCTTTTATGGGGGAAGCGGGTACGAGCAGTACTTC.

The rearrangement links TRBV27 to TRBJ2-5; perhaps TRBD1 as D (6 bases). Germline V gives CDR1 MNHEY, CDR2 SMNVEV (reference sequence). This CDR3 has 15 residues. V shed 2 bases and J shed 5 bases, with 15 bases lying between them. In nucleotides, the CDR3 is TGTGCCAGCAGTTTAGGCAGGGGAACGAGGGAGACCCAGTACTTC. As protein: CASSLGRGTRETQYF.

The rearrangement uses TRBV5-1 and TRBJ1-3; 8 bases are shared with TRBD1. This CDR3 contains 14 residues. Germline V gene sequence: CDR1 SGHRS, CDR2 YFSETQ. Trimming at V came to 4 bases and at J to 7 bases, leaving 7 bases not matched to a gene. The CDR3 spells CASSPGGFRNTIYF. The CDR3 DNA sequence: TGCGCCAGCAGCCCAGGGGGCTTCAGGAACACCATATATTTT. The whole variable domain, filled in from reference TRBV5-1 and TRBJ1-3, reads KAGVTQTPRYLIKTRGQQVTLSCSPISGHRSVSWYQQTPGQGLQFLFEYFSETQRNKGNFPGRFSGRQFSNSRSEMNVSTLELGDSALYLCASSPGGFRNTIYFGEGSWLTVV.